The present entry profiles one T cell receptor (beta chain) with its context. Its antigen is unidentified. Germline V lookup: CDR1 KGHSH, CDR2 LQKENI. CDR3 length: 12 residues. The V end lost 4 bases, the J end lost 3 bases, and 6 bases lay between the germline ends. The data stem from a study of cytomegalovirus exposure and HLA in healthy donors. The overall study: As released early, the data held 70 million to 100 million unique TCRs from HLA-typed donors. Study-level results: A later analysis linked 15,000 to 20,000 TCR beta sequences to HLA alleles at 0.05 false discovery rate.

Primers: 60 Vbeta forward and 13 Jbeta reverse. Assay used: immunoSEQ multiplex PCR; TCRdb lists only in-frame clones, some missing. The sample holds about 120,000 clones, around four fifths seen once. The chain has TRBV18 and TRBJ1-1; D unresolved. The TCR comes from a human donor in good health. The sequenced sample consisted of PBMCs. The CDR3, as DNA: TGTGCCAGCTCACTGGACTACACTGAAGCTTTCTTT. Its protein is CASSLDYTEAFF.